Listed below are T cell receptor beta chains from one sample, sequenced in a study of response to subunit inactivated influenza vaccine. Each CDR3 protein gets one entry after TCRdb re-called the RT-PCR reads with MiXCR. Counted here are approximately 200,000 distinct CDR3 sequences, about 15% occurring once; the ten biggest clones make up approximately 24%. Sequenced here: CD8+ T cells sorted from PBMCs, sampled 4 to 6 days after vaccination. The source of these receptors is a man aged 50 to 59 who received an inactivated influenza vaccine. The conserved cysteine and the conserved F or W are not part of the CDR3 here. The D gene is left open where the match is weak.

d_call	v_call	cdr3_aa
-	TRBV7-9	ASSPWTTNNEQF
TRBD1	TRBV4-3	ASSLYAFSSTGDYEQY
TRBD2	TRBV13	ASSLLGTSGNEQF
TRBD2	TRBV29-1	SVERGWNTGELF
-	TRBV20-1	SARKSQDSDTGELF
-	TRBV5-5	ASSYLWGSYEQY
-	TRBV29-1	SARGSQLEQY
-	TRBV27	ASSRGTRGHEQY
-	TRBV7-8	ASSPDPGGGREY
-	TRBV5-6	ASSLEYTEAF
TRBD2	TRBV6-2/TRBV6-3	ASSYSRLAGEYEQY
-	TRBV6-5	ASSWAPSTDTQY
-	TRBV6-5	ASSYLRQTSGNEQF
TRBD2	TRBV2	ASSNPERGGTDTQY
-	TRBV29-1	SVGQKNTGELF
TRBD1	TRBV12-3/TRBV12-4	ASSGTGYQPQH
-	TRBV20-1	SASIPPGPQH
-	TRBV5-4	ASSLYTGKLDTQC
-	TRBV28	ASSLDGGGLEQY
TRBD1	TRBV7-9	ASSLNDRVSGANVLT
-	TRBV7-8	ASSLVTVAGELF
TRBD2	TRBV4-3	ASSQGGGKDEQY
TRBD2	TRBV7-8	ASSVGTSVGNEQF
TRBD2	TRBV7-8	ASSLMTSGIIEQF
TRBD1	TRBV20-1	SARDHRGQNYEQY
TRBD1	TRBV2	ASSRTGEGYGYT
TRBD2	TRBV27	ASSEYGASGIQFSYEQY
TRBD1	TRBV9	ASSVSRTGLYYNEQF
TRBD2	TRBV5-1	ASSETSGRLYEQY
TRBD2	TRBV11-2	ASSSLDFWTSGGESEQY
-	TRBV20-1	SAEGRGRGLYEQY
TRBD2	TRBV6-1	ASSDWGTSISDTQY
-	TRBV20-1	SAQPVGREGSYNEQF
TRBD2	TRBV3-1	ACSPAGLVGETQY
TRBD2	TRBV20-1	SARVPSGRTDTQY
-	TRBV7-2	ASSHRAHNSPLH
-	TRBV1	TSSPGYRLYNEQF
-	TRBV4-3	ASSQVNGVYNEQF
-	TRBV29-1	SVETPNSYEQY
-	TRBV5-1	ASTLNRQSTGELF
-	TRBV5-1	ASSPGAETQY
-	TRBV28	ASSLISAARYEQY
TRBD1	TRBV6-5	ASSYNRGSYEQY
-	TRBV12-3/TRBV12-4	ASSNTRGRADTQY
TRBD2	TRBV28	ASSLADPYSYEQY
-	TRBV29-1	SVVFRNNIQY
TRBD2	TRBV7-9	ASSLRLAGEGETQY
-	TRBV20-1	SAQRYGPLNEQF
-	TRBV29-1	SVEDPGSSYNEQF
-	TRBV15	ATSRGHVLTDNTDTQY
TRBD1	TRBV6-1	ASSVVYTGTGNGYT
TRBD2	TRBV9	ASSTSGTSGQETQY
TRBD2	TRBV7-2	ASSLGTSGHEQF
-	TRBV5-6	ASGTGMPVSYEQY
TRBD2	TRBV5-1	ASSLTREGYEQY
-	TRBV7-9	ASSLSYQETQY